This TCR beta chain stems from a study of cytomegalovirus exposure and HLA in healthy donors. The study's findings and limits: The classifier was said to identify cytomegalovirus status with high specificity and sensitivity. Altogether, about 160 TCR beta chains were recorded as cytomegalovirus-associated. Donors were assumed by presence/absence analyses to have roughly uniform sequencing depth.

The V gene's germline CDR1 is MDHEN and CDR2 SYDVKM. The CDR3 runs to 15 residues. Trimming took 3 bases from V and 4 from J; bases not matched to a gene: 4. This clone was found once. The antigen is unknown. A multiplex PCR was run with 60 Vbeta primers and 13 Jbeta primers. Study processing details: A later analysis counted some 87 million unique TCR beta chains, around 10 million shared. Profiling relied on immunoSEQ multiplex PCR, and the TCRdb table lists in-frame clones only, not all of them. That table is the source of V, J and clone size, and D and trimming were worked out from the DNA. The sample has roughly 140,000 clones, roughly 82% seen once.

The chain is built from TRBV28 and TRBJ2-2; TRBD2 matches at 8 bases. The TCR originated in a man aged 30-40 years in good health and CMV-seropositive. The sequenced sample was PBMCs. The CDR3 spells CASSFWLAGTGELFF. As DNA, the CDR3 is TGTGCCAGCAGTTTCTGGCTAGCGGGCACCGGGGAGCTGTTTTTT. Full variable domain (rest looked up from reference TRBV28 and TRBJ2-2): DVKVTQSSRYLVKRTGEKVFLECVQDMDHENMFWYRQDPGLGLRLIYFSYDVKMKEKGDIPEGYSVSREKKERFSLILESASTNQTSMYLCASSFWLAGTGELFFGEGSRLTVL.